A single sample gave rise to the 3 T cell receptor beta chains below, sequenced in a study of T-cell memory formation after mild COVID-19. TCRdb re-called the 5' RACE reads with MiXCR, one entry per CDR3 protein. The sample records about 190,000 distinct CDR3 sequences, approximately 20% being singletons. The sequencing input was PBMCs or a T cell subset sorted from them (not recorded which). The receptors were gathered from an adult woman who had mild COVID-19 (a few samples of this study predate the infection). Cell type and time point are not known.

This clonotype was seen only a few times. The chain is built from TRBV7-2 and TRBJ1-4; possible D gene TRBD1, 5 bases. The CDR3 consists of 17 residues. Per germline, CDR1 SGHTA and CDR2 FQGNSA. V lost 4 bases to trimming and J lost 8 bases, with 23 bases between them. CDR3 sequence reads: CASSSQGVTAKGEKLFF. The DNA of the CDR3 is TGTGCCAGCAGCTCCCAAGGAGTGACAGCCAAGGGGGAAAAACTGTTTTTT.

The chain carries TRBV7-3 and TRBJ1-1; 8 bases match TRBD1. V lost 0 bases, J lost 1 base, and 1 base stayed unmatched. This CDR3 region has 15 residues. Germline assignment: CDR1 SGHTA and CDR2 FQGTGA. The CDR3 nucleotides read TGTGCCAGCAGCTTAACGGGGACAGGGAACACTGAAGCTTTCTTT. This gives the protein CASSLTGTGNTEAFF.

The chain joins TRBV12-3 or TRBV12-4 to TRBJ1-5, with D hard to call. The CDR3 runs to 12 residues. The V end was cut by 2 bases, the J end by 6 bases, with 5 bases between. CDR3 residues: CASSLLAQPQHF. In DNA form, the CDR3 reads TGTGCCAGCAGTTTACTGGCTCAGCCCCAGCATTTT.